These 27 T cell receptor beta chains came from one sample sequenced in a study of regulatory T cells in long-lasting Graves disease (dated by TCRdb to about 2021). What the time point label conveys for this sample: newly diagnosed GD, antithyroid drugs for less than 3 months. For both TCR sequencing and RNA sequencing, RNA was extracted from PBMCs in TRIzol. Receptor libraries were prepared by multiplex PCR. Data came from an Illumina HiSeq 4000. CDR3 regions were amplified by Arm-PCR with iRepertoire HTBI primers to construct TCR beta libraries. TCRdb passed the public sequencing reads through fastp at Q25 and MiXCR, retaining productive beta sequences. For every CDR3 protein sequence, its rows merge into one entry that carries the most common genes and DNA. Here the sample has fewer than 450,000 distinct CDR3 sequences; approximately 15% occur a single time. The biggest ten clones account for under 9% of the sample.

The same data also went into a second study, on T cells in Graves' hyperthyroidism and ophthalmopathy.

The sequenced sample was peripheral blood mononuclear cells (PBMCs), obtained at new diagnosis, from a patient treated with antithyroid drugs. The receptors were gathered from a woman between 35 and 50 years old with Graves disease. Donor details come from another sample of the same person, matched by shared clones.

This clonotype was found many times. This chain uses TRBV28 with TRBJ1-5; D is undetermined. The germline V gene has CDR1 MDHEN and CDR2 SYDVKM. V lost 6 bases and J 4 bases, leaving 10 bases between the germline ends. CDR3 length: 13 residues. The CDR3 bases are TGTGCCAGCAGCCCCCGCCCTAATCAGCCCCAGCATTTT. Translation: CASSPRPNQPQHF.

The chain couples TRBV4-1 to TRBJ2-7; TRBD2 matches at 8 bases. V lost 3 bases, J lost 2 bases, and 0 bases stayed unmatched. The CDR3 is 13 residues long. CDR1 and CDR2 (germline): MGHRA, YSYEKL. The DNA for the CDR3 is TGCGCCAGCAGCCAGGGACTAGCCTACGAGCAGTACTTC. The encoded protein is CASSQGLAYEQYF.

This clonotype was recorded at least ten times. The junction shows a germline mismatch at one end, possibly a read error. The V call is TRBV27, the J call TRBJ2-1; no clear D. The CDR3 extends over 14 amino acids. Germline lookup yields CDR1 MNHEY and CDR2 SMNVEV (reference sequence). CDR3 sequence (DNA): TGTGCCAGCAGTTTATCGGGCGGTTACAATGGGCAGTTCTTC. The encoded protein is CASSLSGGYNGQFF.

This clonotype was found many times. The V and J genes are TRBV6-1 and TRBJ2-3, with TRBD2 identical over 8 bases. CDR1 and CDR2 from the germline V gene are MNHNS and SASEGT. This CDR3 comprises 16 residues. After removal of 6 bases from V and 4 bases from J, the junction contained 12 bases not matched to a gene. The CDR3 region has the DNA TGTGCCAGCAGAACCACCGGGACTAGAGTTCCAGATACGCAGTATTTT. This translates into CASRTTGTRVPDTQYF.

This clonotype was counted ten times or more. The J gene is TRBJ2-5, the V gene TRBV11-3; the D call may be TRBD1 or TRBD2 (5 bases each). The V and J ends lost 2 bases and 2 bases respectively, with 15 bases between them. CDR1 is SGHNT, CDR2 YENEEA, per germline. The length of the CDR3 is 16 residues. DNA for the CDR3: TGTGCCAGCAGCTTATACGGCCGGGGCCCACAAGAGACCCAGTACTTC. It encodes CASSLYGRGPQETQYF.

This clonotype came up many times. The rearrangement joins TRBV11-2 to TRBJ1-5, with TRBD1 identical over 7 bases. This CDR3 is built from 17 residues. The V gene end was trimmed by 5 bases and the J gene end by 0 bases; junction bases not matched to a gene: 10. Germline V lookup: CDR1 SGHAT, CDR2 FQNNGV. The CDR3 reads CASSKGTALSSNQPQHF. The CDR3 coding sequence is TGTGCCAGCAGCAAAGGGACAGCGCTTAGTAGCAATCAGCCCCAGCATTTT.

This clonotype occurred many times. The chain carries TRBV12-3 or TRBV12-4 and TRBJ2-7; maybe TRBD2 (7 bases). The ends were cut back, 2 bases at V and 7 bases at J, with 21 bases in the middle. CDR3 size: 16 residues. The CDR3 nucleotides read TGTGCCAGCAGTTTAAGTGGAAGAGGGGGGGCTGGTGAGCAGTACTTC. The encoded protein is CASSLSGRGGAGEQYF.

This clonotype was recorded many times. The genes are TRBV11-3 and TRBJ2-7; D uncertain. V shed 4 bases and J shed 2 bases, with 18 bases lying between them. Germline V CDR1 and CDR2: SGHNT, YENEEA. The CDR3 is 16 amino acids. In DNA form, the CDR3 reads TGTGCCAGCAGCTCCCGGGCAGGTGGCAATACCTACGAGCAGTACTTC. Protein sequence: CASSSRAGGNTYEQYF.

Regarding this clonotype: This may arise from a read error, as a much more abundant clone is one base away. The CDR3 DNA is TGCAGTGCTAGTAGTAGCGGGAGATACGAGCGGTACTTC. This gives the protein CSASSSGRYERYF. The rearrangement joins TRBV20-1 to TRBJ2-7, with TRBD2 matching over 9 bases. The CDR3 consists of 13 residues. Looked up from germline, CDR1 is DFQATT and CDR2 is SNEGSKA (reference sequence).

This chain joins TRBV4-1 and TRBJ2-7, with 8 nucleotides matching TRBD1. Germline CDR1 is MGHRA and CDR2 is YSYEKL. There are 15 residues in the CDR3. V trimming: 1 base; J trimming: 3 bases; junction bases outside the gene matches: 5. This CDR3 reads CASSQGTGYYYEQYF. CDR3 bases: TGCGCCAGCAGCCAAGGGACAGGGTATTACTACGAGCAGTACTTC.

This chain connects TRBV5-5 to TRBJ1-1; D call uncertain. The V gene lost 1 base and the J gene lost 4 bases, with 8 bases spanning the gap. This CDR3 contains 13 residues. Germline assignment: CDR1 SGHKS and CDR2 YYEKEE (reference sequence). In DNA, the CDR3 is TGTGCCAGCAGCTTGCGGGAATCCACTGAAGCTTTCTTT. Its protein product is CASSLRESTEAFF.

This clonotype was found many times. J is TRBJ2-5 and V is TRBV3-1; D may be TRBD2 (5 bases). Per the germline V gene, CDR1 is LGHDT and CDR2 is YNNKEL (reference sequence). The CDR3 is 13 amino acids. Trimming pared 2 bases from V and 5 bases from J, leaving 9 bases between. This chain's CDR3 is CASSQMAGETQYF. The DNA of the CDR3 is TGTGCCAGCAGCCAAATGGCGGGCGAGACCCAGTACTTC.

The sample holds a few counts of this clonotype. The gene calls are TRBV28 and TRBJ2-1, with D perhaps matching TRBD2 (5 bases). This CDR3 has 17 amino acids. V gave up 1 base and J gave up 7 bases, with 20 bases separating them. CDR1 MDHEN and CDR2 SYDVKM come from the germline V gene. The CDR3 sequence: CASSLFSFRGSGNEQFF. The DNA for the CDR3 is TGTGCCAGCAGTTTATTCTCCTTTAGAGGGTCTGGGAATGAGCAGTTCTTC.

In this sample, this clonotype turned up many times. The chain has TRBV15 and TRBJ2-5; TRBD2 aligns across 7 bases. V gave up 1 base and J gave up 5 bases; unmatched junction bases: 10. The CDR3 runs to 16 residues. In germline, CDR1 is LNHNV, CDR2 YYDKDF (reference sequence). The CDR3 DNA follows: TGTGCCACCAGCAGAGTTGGGGGAGGGCCTGGGGAGACCCAGTACTTC. It translates to CATSRVGGGPGETQYF.

The table lists this clonotype with many counts. The rearrangement links TRBV9 to TRBJ2-7; 10 bases fit TRBD1. The CDR3 runs 16 residues. V gave up 0 bases and J gave up 4 bases; unmatched junction bases: 7. CDR1 and CDR2 (germline): SGDLS, YYNGEE. The DNA for the CDR3 is TGTGCCAGCAGCGTAGGTGGACAGGGGGAGTTGTACGAGCAGTACTTC. The encoded protein is CASSVGGQGELYEQYF.

There are many counts of this clonotype. The chain has TRBV2 and TRBJ1-1; the D is unclear. Per the germline V gene, CDR1 is SNHLY and CDR2 is FYNNEI. CDR3 length: 12 amino acids. V lost 10 bases to trimming and J lost 0 bases, with 9 bases between them. The CDR3 DNA sequence: TGTGCCACCAAACCGGTGAACACTGAAGCTTTCTTT. Protein sequence: CATKPVNTEAFF.

This clonotype was counted ten times or more. This chain links TRBV20-1 with TRBJ2-3; D remains ambiguous. Germline V gene lookup returns CDR1 DFQATT and CDR2 SNEGSKA (reference sequence). The ends were cut back, 5 bases at V and 8 bases at J, with 11 bases in the middle. The CDR3 covers 11 residues. CDR3 residues: CSAPDAPTQYF. The DNA for the CDR3 is TGCAGTGCTCCAGACGCTCCTACGCAGTATTTT.

The table lists this clonotype with many counts. The rearrangement uses TRBV25-1 and TRBJ2-1, with 8 bases that match TRBD2. The V gene's germline CDR1 is MGHDK and CDR2 SYGVNS. The CDR3 spans 17 residues. J gave up 0 bases and V 5 bases, and 9 bases lay outside the gene matches. The CDR3 region is CASSFLRAGASYNEQFF. CDR3 sequence (DNA): TGTGCCAGCAGTTTCCTCAGAGCGGGAGCCTCCTACAATGAGCAGTTCTTC.

V gene TRBV4-3 combines with J gene TRBJ2-3; tentative D call: TRBD2 (6 bases). This CDR3 contains 16 residues. The germline CDR1 and CDR2 sequences are LGHNA and YSLEER. Trimming cost V 0 bases and J 2 bases, with 12 bases left between them. The CDR3 bases are TGCGCCAGCAGCCAAGATTTCGGGAGCCCCACAGATACGCAGTATTTT. It encodes CASSQDFGSPTDTQYF.

A word on this clonotype: A single base separates this from a much larger clone, so it may be a read error. This chain links TRBV7-6 with TRBJ2-5; D is undetermined. CDR3 length equals 14 residues. Germline loops: CDR1 SGHVS, CDR2 FNYEAQ. The CDR3 coding sequence is TGTGCCAGCAGCTTACGGCAGAGCCAAGAGGCCCAGTACTTC. The encoded protein is CASSLRQSQEAQYF.

There are a few counts of this clonotype. This rearrangement joins TRBV19 to TRBJ2-7, with TRBD2 matching over 9 bases. Germline V gives CDR1 LNHDA, CDR2 SQIVND (reference sequence). After removal of 3 bases from V and 4 bases from J, the junction contained 4 bases not matched to a gene. The length of the CDR3 is 14 residues. For the CDR3, the DNA is TGTGCCAGTAGTATCCTAGCGGGGCCTTACGAGCAGTACTTC. Amino acids: CASSILAGPYEQYF.

This clonotype has at least ten counts. This chain links TRBV6-1 with TRBJ2-2; D gene uncertain. The CDR3 is 17 residues long. Germline CDR1 MNHNS, CDR2 SASEGT. V was trimmed by 6 bases and J by 0 bases, leaving 17 bases between them. The CDR3 region has the DNA TGTGCCAGCAGCTCCGGGCGGCGACTCGCGAACACCGGGGAGCTGTTTTTT. Protein: CASSSGRRLANTGELFF.

With respect to this clonotype: One base away lies a much larger clone, so this may be a sequencing read error. The chain links TRBV15 to TRBJ2-5; 10 positions match TRBD2. The CDR3 consists of 17 residues. The V gene end was trimmed by 5 bases and the J gene end by 7 bases; junction bases not matched to a gene: 16. CDR1 and CDR2 (germline): LNHNV, YYDKDF (reference sequence). This CDR3 reads CATSLKRLAGPEGTQYF. The CDR3 bases are TGTGCCACCAGCCTCAAGCGACTAGCGGGTCCTGAAGGGACCCAGTACTTC.

In this sample, this clonotype turned up a few times. The rearrangement uses TRBV20-1 and TRBJ2-1; the D is unclear. Looked up from germline, CDR1 is DFQATT and CDR2 is SNEGSKA (reference sequence). V shed 1 base and J shed 4 bases, with 11 bases lying between them. CDR3 length: 14 amino acids. CDR3 in amino acids: CSARAAQKYNEQFF. The CDR3, as DNA: TGCAGTGCTAGAGCGGCCCAAAAGTACAATGAGCAGTTCTTC.

The sample holds many counts of this clonotype. The chain joins TRBV7-2 to TRBJ2-1; 15 nucleotides align to TRBD2. The V gene's germline CDR1 is SGHTA and CDR2 FQGNSA. Losses at the gene ends were 6 bases for V and 1 base for J; bases not matched to a gene: 10. This CDR3 contains 19 residues. CDR3 nucleotides: TGTGCCAGCAGTTATCCCGGGACTAGCGGGAGGTCATCCTACAATGAGCAGTTCTTC. Amino acid sequence: CASSYPGTSGRSSYNEQFF.

This chain links TRBV6-5 with TRBJ1-3, with 8 bases identical to TRBD1. V dropped 4 bases and J dropped 0; count of bases not matched to a gene: 2. The CDR3 spans 15 residues. Germline V gene lookup returns CDR1 MNHEY and CDR2 SVGAGI. The CDR3 reads CASSSGTGSGNTIYF. The CDR3 coding sequence is TGTGCCAGCAGTTCCGGGACAGGCTCTGGAAACACCATATATTTT.

This clonotype was seen repeatedly, ten times or more. The chain is built from TRBV20-1 and TRBJ1-5; TRBD1 might be the D (6 bases). The CDR3 totals 17 residues. CDR1 and CDR2 (germline): DFQATT, SNEGSKA (reference sequence). V was pared by 0 bases and J by 2 bases, with 17 bases between. In DNA form, the CDR3 reads TGCAGTGCTAGAGATCGGAGGGGGAGTAGAGGCAATCAGCCCCAGCATTTT. Residues: CSARDRRGSRGNQPQHF.